The 31 T cell receptor beta chains in this list originate from one sample, sequenced in a study of low-dose radiotherapy and immunotherapy resistance in tumors. The time point was: before trial treatment. TRAV- and TRBV-specific primers primed first-strand cDNA, covering alpha and beta chains. The PCR that amplified TCRs ran for about 20 cycles, relying on a constant-region primer and a V-primer adapter. Each CDR3 protein is one row after TCRdb ran MiXCR on the reads. Here the sample spans over 65,000 distinct CDR3 sequences, 18% being singletons. Specimen: PBMCs, collected before treatment. These receptors originate from a male donor with prostate cancer.

In its sample, this clonotype was seen many times. The J gene is TRBJ1-3, the V gene TRBV19; unclear D gene. The CDR3 contains 15 residues. The V end was cut by 5 bases, the J end by 0 bases, with 11 bases between. Germline CDR1 is LNHDA and CDR2 is SQIVND (reference sequence). Here the CDR3 DNA reads TGTGCCAGTAGTCCCCGACCTAGCTCTGGAAACACCATATATTTT. Its protein product is CASSPRPSSGNTIYF.

This rearrangement joins TRBV9 to TRBJ1-1; D is unresolved. CDR3 length: 14 residues. Germline CDR1 is SGDLS and CDR2 is YYNGEE. Trimming took 4 bases from V and 0 from J, leaving 10 bases between them. CDR3 loop: CASSKDTLNTEAFF. The CDR3 nucleotides read TGTGCCAGCAGCAAAGACACCTTGAACACTGAAGCTTTCTTT.

This clonotype was counted at least ten times. V usage is TRBV5-1 and J usage is TRBJ1-1; no firm D call. V lost 5 bases to trimming and J lost 0 bases, with 8 bases between them. This CDR3 has 13 residues. Germline lookup yields CDR1 SGHRS and CDR2 YFSETQ. The CDR3, as DNA: TGCGCCAGCAGGGATGGGATGAACACTGAAGCTTTCTTT. Protein product: CASRDGMNTEAFF. Drawing the rest from reference TRBV5-1 and TRBJ1-1, the complete variable domain is KAGVTQTPRYLIKTRGQQVTLSCSPISGHRSVSWYQQTPGQGLQFLFEYFSETQRNKGNFPGRFSGRQFSNSRSEMNVSTLELGDSALYLCASRDGMNTEAFFGQGTRLTVV.

This clonotype showed up many times. This chain joins TRBV14 and TRBJ2-5, with 7 bases matching TRBD2. The CDR3 runs to 16 residues. Germline V gives CDR1 SGHDN, CDR2 FVKESK. Trimming cost V 2 bases and J 0 bases; bases outside gene matches: 6. This chain's CDR3 is CASSQIAGVYQETQYF. CDR3 DNA: TGTGCCAGCAGCCAAATTGCGGGGGTTTACCAAGAGACCCAGTACTTC.

This clonotype showed up many times. The chain joins TRBV2 to TRBJ2-1; D is perhaps TRBD1 (6 bases). The length of the CDR3 is 11 residues. Germline CDR1 reads SNHLY; CDR2 reads FYNNEI. Trimming removed 4 bases from V and 10 bases from J, with 8 bases in between. The CDR3 reads CASSGGHEQFF. The CDR3 region has the DNA TGTGCCAGCAGTGGGGGACACGAGCAGTTCTTC.

This clonotype was picked up many times. The chain combines TRBV28 with TRBJ2-1; the match to TRBD1 covers 8 bases. The J segment lost 3 bases and the V segment lost 5 bases, leaving 3 bases of the junction unmatched. This CDR3 is built from 14 residues. In germline, CDR1 is MDHEN, CDR2 SYDVKM. The DNA for the CDR3 is TGTGCCAGCAGTCCGGACAGGGACTACAATGAGCAGTTCTTC. Protein sequence: CASSPDRDYNEQFF.

This clonotype was seen repeatedly, ten times or more. The chain employs TRBV12-3 or TRBV12-4 and TRBJ2-2, with D unclear. V was shortened by 3 bases and J by 7 bases, with 12 bases between the two germline ends. The CDR3 has 14 residues. CDR3 in DNA: TGTGCCAGCAGTTTGTTTTCCACTGGCGGGGAGCTGTTTTTT. The encoded protein is CASSLFSTGGELFF.

This clonotype has ten or more counts. This chain uses TRBV20-1 with TRBJ1-5; maybe TRBD1 (6 bases). V gave up 6 bases and J gave up 0 bases, with 24 bases separating them. Germline lookup yields CDR1 DFQATT and CDR2 SNEGSKA (reference sequence). The CDR3 covers 18 residues. The CDR3 loop is CSAAKEGWGLYSNQPQHF. The CDR3 DNA is TGCAGTGCCGCTAAGGAGGGGTGGGGGCTATATAGCAATCAGCCCCAGCATTTT.

This clonotype was seen at least ten times. CDR3 residues: CASTGSPDTQYF. The CDR3 DNA sequence: TGTGCCAGCACCGGTTCCCCAGATACGCAGTATTTT. The V and J genes are TRBV12-3 or TRBV12-4 and TRBJ2-3, with D hard to call. The CDR3 totals 12 residues. The V and J ends lost 7 bases and 4 bases respectively, with 9 bases between them.

This clonotype has a count of ten or more. The V and J genes are TRBV3-1 and TRBJ1-2, with D possibly being TRBD1 (6 bases). This CDR3 region has 14 residues. Germline assignment: CDR1 LGHDT and CDR2 YNNKEL (reference sequence). Trimming removed 7 bases from V and 7 bases from J, with 19 bases in between. The CDR3 reads CASIGGQGQSGYTF. The CDR3 coding sequence is TGTGCCAGCATCGGGGGGCAGGGACAAAGTGGCTACACCTTC.

The genes are TRBV18 and TRBJ2-7, with no clear D. CDR3 length: 14 amino acids. In germline, CDR1 is KGHSH, CDR2 LQKENI. Between the trimmed V and J ends, which lost 0 bases and 2 bases, there was a span of 8 bases. The CDR3 reads CASSPPGGPYEQYF. CDR3 in DNA: TGTGCCAGCTCACCACCGGGCGGACCCTACGAGCAGTACTTC.

The chain uses TRBV10-2 and TRBJ2-2; 7 bases agree with TRBD2. The trim removed 3 bases at V and 6 bases at J, leaving 4 bases unmatched. CDR1 WSHSY and CDR2 SAAADI come from the germline V gene. The CDR3 spans 14 residues. This CDR3 is CASSDLLASGELFF. As DNA, the CDR3 is TGCGCCAGCAGTGATCTACTAGCGTCCGGGGAGCTGTTTTTT.

This clonotype has at least ten counts. The chain uses TRBV5-1 and TRBJ2-3; D perhaps matches TRBD1 (5 bases). The CDR3 loop spans 15 amino acids. Germline assignment: CDR1 SGHRS and CDR2 YFSETQ. V was shortened by 7 bases and J by 0 bases, with 15 bases between the two germline ends. The CDR3: CASRPGAASTDTQYF. CDR3 bases: TGCGCCAGCCGACCTGGGGCGGCAAGCACAGATACGCAGTATTTT.

This clonotype was counted many times. The V gene is TRBV11-3, the J gene TRBJ2-7; TRBD2 might be the D (6 bases). V was clipped by 1 base and J by 6 bases, with 13 bases between them. CDR1 is SGHNT and CDR2 is YENEEA in the germline V gene. The CDR3 extends over 14 amino acids. DNA of the CDR3: TGTGCCAGCAGCTTAGGGCGGGGATCTGGCGAGCAGTACTTC. Protein product: CASSLGRGSGEQYF.

This clonotype was counted many times. This rearrangement joins TRBV7-8 to TRBJ1-1, with 9 positions matching TRBD1. The CDR3 has 15 residues. Germline CDR1 and CDR2: SGHVS and FQNEAQ. The V segment lost 5 bases and the J segment 4 bases; nucleotides outside the gene matches: 8. The CDR3 DNA reads TGTGCCAGCAGCCTAGGGACAGGGCGGGGCACTGAAGCTTTCTTT. This gives the protein CASSLGTGRGTEAFF.

The rearrangement links TRBV7-3 to TRBJ2-7; D unclear. Trimming stripped 2 bases from V and 4 bases from J, with 12 bases between. Per the germline V gene, CDR1 is SGHTA and CDR2 is FQGTGA. This CDR3 has 14 residues. In DNA, the CDR3 is TGTGCCAGCAGCTTATCCCCCTCCATTTACGAGCAGTACTTC. Protein: CASSLSPSIYEQYF. Using reference TRBV7-3 and TRBJ2-7 for the parts outside the CDR3, the full variable domain is GAGVSQTPSNKVTEKGKYVELRCDPISGHTALYWYRQSLGQGPEFLIYFQGTGAADDSGLPNDRFFAVRPEGSVSTLKIQRTERGDSAVYLCASSLSPSIYEQYFGPGTRLTVT.

This clonotype was seen at least ten times. The V gene is TRBV6-1, the J gene TRBJ2-7; D may match TRBD1 or TRBD2 (6 bases each). Germline V CDR1 and CDR2: MNHNS, SASEGT. The CDR3 covers 19 residues. The V end lost 0 bases, the J end lost 3 bases, and 24 bases lay between the germline ends. CDR3 amino acids: CASSEATPYREVGGYEQYF. DNA for the CDR3: TGTGCCAGCAGTGAAGCGACTCCCTACAGGGAGGTGGGGGGCTACGAGCAGTACTTC.

There are many counts of this clonotype. This rearrangement joins TRBV20-1 to TRBJ2-4; TRBD2 agrees at 9 bases. The CDR3 sequence is 14 residues long. The ends lost 5 bases at V and 8 bases at J; junction bases unmatched: 10. Germline V gene sequence: CDR1 DFQATT, CDR2 SNEGSKA (reference sequence). CDR3 residues: CSAFSGGRGDIQYF. The CDR3, as DNA: TGCAGTGCTTTTAGCGGGGGCCGGGGGGACATTCAGTACTTC.

This clonotype has more than one count but fewer than ten. The gene calls are TRBV5-1 and TRBJ1-2, with unresolved D. The CDR3 spans 13 residues. Deletions cut 5 bases from V and 0 bases from J, with 8 bases between. Germline assignment: CDR1 SGHRS and CDR2 YFSETQ. The CDR3 DNA follows: TGCGCCAGCAGACCAGGCTCTAACTATGGCTACACCTTC. Translating it yields CASRPGSNYGYTF.

The V gene is TRBV2, the J gene TRBJ2-1; possibly TRBD2 for D (6 bases). Trimming took 6 bases from V and 5 from J, leaving 11 bases between them. Germline lookup yields CDR1 SNHLY and CDR2 FYNNEI. The CDR3 has 13 residues. CDR3 in amino acids: CASRRGTHNEQFF. The CDR3 DNA sequence: TGTGCCAGCAGACGGGGGACCCACAATGAGCAGTTCTTC.

This clonotype was observed at least ten times. The chain combines TRBV12-3 or TRBV12-4 with TRBJ1-6, with D maybe TRBD1 (6 bases). The CDR3 contains 15 residues. V gave up 6 bases and J gave up 6 bases, with 15 bases separating them. CDR3 protein: CASSGQLSSNSPLHF. The CDR3, as DNA: TGTGCCAGCAGCGGACAGCTTTCTTCTAATTCACCCCTCCACTTT.

This clonotype was picked up many times. J is TRBJ2-6 and V is TRBV5-4; the D is unclear. V was clipped by 2 bases and J by 0 bases, with 3 bases between them. Germline CDR1 SGHNT, CDR2 YYREEE (reference sequence). The CDR3 spans 14 residues. The CDR3 spells CASSLLSGANVLTF. Written as DNA, the CDR3 is TGTGCCAGCAGCTTACTCTCTGGGGCCAACGTCCTGACTTTC.

This clonotype has just one count. It may be a read error: a sequence one base away is much more abundant. CDR3: CDSSSDRNTIYF. CDR3 in DNA: TGTGACAGCAGTTCAGACCGAAACACCATATATTTT. The chain recombines TRBV11-2 with TRBJ1-3; no firm D call. Germline V gene lookup returns CDR1 SGHAT and CDR2 FQNNGV. There are 12 residues in the CDR3. Drawing the rest from reference TRBV11-2 and TRBJ1-3, the complete variable domain is EAGVAQSPRYKIIEKRQSVAFWCNPISGHATLYWYQQILGQGPKLLIQFQNNGVVDDSQLPKDRFSAERLKGVDSTLKIQPAKLEDSAVYLCDSSSDRNTIYFGEGSWLTVV.

This clonotype was counted ten times or more. The rearrangement uses TRBV2 and TRBJ2-5; 12 bases are shared with TRBD2. Germline values: CDR1 SNHLY, CDR2 FYNNEI. Losses at the gene ends were 5 bases for V and 4 bases for J; bases not matched to a gene: 5. The length of the CDR3 is 15 residues. This chain's CDR3 is CASSPLAGGSETQYF. The CDR3, as DNA: TGTGCCAGCAGTCCACTAGCGGGGGGCTCAGAGACCCAGTACTTC.

Ten or more counts support this clonotype. CDR3 amino acids: CASSPGGPRDTQYF. CDR3 nucleotides: TGTGCCAGCAGCCCGGGGGGTCCGCGGGATACGCAGTATTTT. The chain joins TRBV5-4 to TRBJ2-3; 7 bases line up with TRBD2. The CDR3 is 14 residues long. In germline, CDR1 is SGHNT, CDR2 YYREEE (reference sequence). With 4 bases clipped from V and 6 bases from J, the junction kept 8 bases outside the gene matches.

This clonotype was seen ten or more times. The CDR3 DNA is TGTGCCAGCCGTTACCGGGCCTCCAATCAGCCCCAGCATTTT. As protein: CASRYRASNQPQHF. The chain combines TRBV7-2 with TRBJ1-5; no clear D. Germline V lookup: CDR1 SGHTA, CDR2 FQGNSA. Trimming removed 8 bases at V and 3 bases at J, with 14 bases between. CDR3 length equals 14 residues. Drawing the rest from reference TRBV7-2 and TRBJ1-5, the complete variable domain is GAGVSQSPSNKVTEKGKDVELRCDPISGHTALYWYRQSLGQGLEFLIYFQGNSAPDKSGLPSDRFSAERTGGSVSTLTIQRTQQEDSAVYLCASRYRASNQPQHFGDGTRLSIL.

This clonotype was counted ten times or more. The gene calls are TRBV6-4 and TRBJ1-2; possibly TRBD1 for D (6 bases). CDR3 length: 13 residues. Per germline, CDR1 MRHNA and CDR2 SNTAGT. V was cut by 6 bases and J by 8 bases, with 16 bases left in between. CDR3 loop: CASRKTGHGGYTF. The DNA for the CDR3 is TGTGCCAGCAGGAAAACAGGGCACGGGGGCTACACCTTC.

There are a few counts of this clonotype. V is TRBV3-1 and J is TRBJ2-5; TRBD1 might be the D (6 bases). The CDR3 is 15 residues long. V lost 1 base and J 1 base, leaving 10 bases between the germline ends. In germline, CDR1 is LGHDT, CDR2 YNNKEL (reference sequence). The CDR3 protein is CASSQGGRGQETQYF. For the CDR3, the DNA is TGTGCCAGCAGCCAAGGAGGCAGGGGCCAAGAGACCCAGTACTTC.

This clonotype was seen repeatedly, ten times or more. The genes are TRBV21-1 and TRBJ2-5; the table calls TRBD1, which could not be checked here. TRBV21-1 is termed a pseudogene. The CDR3 has 15 residues. CDR3 DNA: TGTGCCAGCGAACAGACAGGGGCGTACCAAGAGACCCAGTACTTC. Its protein is CASEQTGAYQETQYF.

With regard to this clonotype: A far larger clone is just one base off, so this is likely a read error. The chain carries TRBV6-8 and TRBJ1-6; TRBD1 might be the D (6 bases). This CDR3 region has 14 residues. Germline CDR1 is MNHGY and CDR2 is SAAAGT. Trimming stripped 5 bases from V and 5 bases from J, with 10 bases between. The CDR3 region is CASSVPGDNSPLHF. CDR3 in DNA: TGTGCCAGCAGTGTTCCAGGGGATAATTCACCCCTCCACTTT.

This clonotype came up many times. The rearrangement uses TRBV12-3 or TRBV12-4 and TRBJ1-3; no definite D call. The CDR3 contains 16 residues. V lost 5 bases and J lost 0, with 14 bases in between. The CDR3 here is CASSPPGITSGNTIYF. CDR3 bases: TGTGCCAGCAGTCCCCCGGGCATCACCTCTGGAAACACCATATATTTT.